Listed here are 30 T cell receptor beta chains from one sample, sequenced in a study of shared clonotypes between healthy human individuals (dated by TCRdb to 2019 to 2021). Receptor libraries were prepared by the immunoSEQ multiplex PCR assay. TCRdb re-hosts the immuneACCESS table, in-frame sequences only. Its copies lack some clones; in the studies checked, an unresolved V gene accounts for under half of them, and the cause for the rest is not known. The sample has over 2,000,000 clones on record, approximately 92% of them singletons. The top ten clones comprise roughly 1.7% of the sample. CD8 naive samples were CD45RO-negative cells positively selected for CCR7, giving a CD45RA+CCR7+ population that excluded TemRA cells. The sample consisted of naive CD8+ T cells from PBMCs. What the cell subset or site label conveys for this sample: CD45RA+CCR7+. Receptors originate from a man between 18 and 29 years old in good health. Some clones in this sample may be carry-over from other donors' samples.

CDR3 loop: CASMGRDFPYEQYF. The CDR3 DNA follows: TGTGCCAGCATGGGGCGGGATTTTCCCTACGAGCAGTACTTC. V usage is TRBV2 and J usage is TRBJ2-7, with D tentatively TRBD2 (6 bases). The V end lost 7 bases, the J end lost 2 bases, and 15 bases lay between the germline ends. The germline gives CDR1 SNHLY, CDR2 FYNNEI. CDR3 length: 14 amino acids.

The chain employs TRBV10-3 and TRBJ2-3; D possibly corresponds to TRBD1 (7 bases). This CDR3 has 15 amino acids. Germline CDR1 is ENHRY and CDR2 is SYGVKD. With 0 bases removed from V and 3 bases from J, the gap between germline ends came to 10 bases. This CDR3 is CAISESPGGTDTQYF. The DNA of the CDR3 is TGTGCCATCAGTGAGTCGCCAGGGGGGACAGATACGCAGTATTTT.

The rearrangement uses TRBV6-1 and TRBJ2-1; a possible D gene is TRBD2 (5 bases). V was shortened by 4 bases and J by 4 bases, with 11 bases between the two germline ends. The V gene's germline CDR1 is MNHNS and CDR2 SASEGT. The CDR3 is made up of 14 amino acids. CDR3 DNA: TGTGCCAGCAGTGCCTCGCGGGTGTACAATGAGCAGTTCTTC. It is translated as CASSASRVYNEQFF.

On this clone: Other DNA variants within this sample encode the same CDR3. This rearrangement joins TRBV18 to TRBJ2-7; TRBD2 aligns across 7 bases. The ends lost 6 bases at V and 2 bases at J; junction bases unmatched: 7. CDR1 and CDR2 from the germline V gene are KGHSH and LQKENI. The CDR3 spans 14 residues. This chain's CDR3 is CASSPWGGTYEQYF. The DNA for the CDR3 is TGTGCCAGCTCTCCTTGGGGGGGGACCTACGAGCAGTACTTC. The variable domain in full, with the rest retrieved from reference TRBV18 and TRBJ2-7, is NAGVMQNPRHLVRRRGQEARLRCSPMKGHSHVYWYRQLPEEGLKFMVYLQKENIIDESGMPKERFSAEFPKEGPSILRIQQVVRGDSAAYFCASSPWGGTYEQYFGPGTRLTVT.

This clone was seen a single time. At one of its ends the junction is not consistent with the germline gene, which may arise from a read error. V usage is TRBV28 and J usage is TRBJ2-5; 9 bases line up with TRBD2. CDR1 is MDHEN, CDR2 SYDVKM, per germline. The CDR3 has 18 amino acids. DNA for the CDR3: TGTGCCAGCAGTCTTTTGGAGTCTAGCGGGATAGTACAAGACACCCAGTACTTC. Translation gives CASSLLESSGIVQDTQYF.

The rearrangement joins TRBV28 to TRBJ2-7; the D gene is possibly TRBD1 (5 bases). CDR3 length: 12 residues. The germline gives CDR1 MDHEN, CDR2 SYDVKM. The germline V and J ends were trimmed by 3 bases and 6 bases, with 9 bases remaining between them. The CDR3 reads CASSFGQREQYF. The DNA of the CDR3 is TGTGCCAGCAGTTTTGGACAACGCGAGCAGTACTTC.

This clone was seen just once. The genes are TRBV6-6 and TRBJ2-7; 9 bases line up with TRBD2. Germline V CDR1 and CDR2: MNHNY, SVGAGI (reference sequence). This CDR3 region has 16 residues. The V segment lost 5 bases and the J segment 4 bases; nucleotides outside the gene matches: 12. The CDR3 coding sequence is TGTGCCAGCAGTCCTCCTAGGGGTAGCGGGAGTTACGAGCAGTACTTC. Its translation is CASSPPRGSGSYEQYF.

The CDR3, as DNA: TGTGCCAGCAGTTACACTAGTGGTATGGCAGATACGCAGTATTTT. Encoded protein: CASSYTSGMADTQYF. The chain carries TRBV6-6 and TRBJ2-3; D is possibly TRBD2 (5 bases). CDR1 and CDR2 from the germline V gene are MNHNY and SVGAGI (reference sequence). The CDR3 is made up of 15 amino acids. Deletions cut 2 bases from V and 4 bases from J, with 13 bases between.

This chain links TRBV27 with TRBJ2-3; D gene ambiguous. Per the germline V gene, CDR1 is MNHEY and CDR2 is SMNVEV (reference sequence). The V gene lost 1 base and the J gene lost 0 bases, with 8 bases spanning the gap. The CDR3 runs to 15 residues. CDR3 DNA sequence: TGTGCCAGCAGTTTATACGGGTTAAGCACAGATACGCAGTATTTT. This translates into CASSLYGLSTDTQYF.

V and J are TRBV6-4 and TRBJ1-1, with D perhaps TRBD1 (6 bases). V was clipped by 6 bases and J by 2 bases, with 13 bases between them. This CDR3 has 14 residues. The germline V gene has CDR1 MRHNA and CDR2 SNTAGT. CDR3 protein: CASRPRGGNTEAFF. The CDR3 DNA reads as TGTGCCAGCAGGCCCAGAGGGGGAAACACTGAAGCTTTCTTT.

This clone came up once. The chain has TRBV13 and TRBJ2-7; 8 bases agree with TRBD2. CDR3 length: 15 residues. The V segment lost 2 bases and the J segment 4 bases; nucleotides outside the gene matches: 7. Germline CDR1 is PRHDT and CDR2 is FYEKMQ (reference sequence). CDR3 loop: CASSLTGLEIYEQYF. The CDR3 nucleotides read TGTGCCAGCAGCTTAACGGGACTAGAAATTTACGAGCAGTACTTC.

The CDR3 loop is CATLPGLDTDTQYF. Here the CDR3 DNA reads TGTGCCACACTGCCGGGACTAGACACAGATACGCAGTATTTT. The chain is built from TRBV28 and TRBJ2-3, with TRBD2 identical over 8 bases. V lost 10 bases and J lost 2; bases outside the gene matches: 8. The germline V gene has CDR1 MDHEN and CDR2 SYDVKM. The CDR3 is 14 amino acids.

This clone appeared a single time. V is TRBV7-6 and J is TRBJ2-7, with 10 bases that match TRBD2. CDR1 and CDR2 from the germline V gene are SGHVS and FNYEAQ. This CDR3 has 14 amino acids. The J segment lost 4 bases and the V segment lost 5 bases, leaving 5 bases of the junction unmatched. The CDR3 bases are TGTGCCAGCAGCGGCCCGACTAGCGGGTACGAGCAGTACTTC. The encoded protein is CASSGPTSGYEQYF. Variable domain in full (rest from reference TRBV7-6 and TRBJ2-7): GAGVSQSPRYKVTKRGQDVALRCDPISGHVSLYWYRQALGQGPEFLTYFNYEAQQDKSGLPNDRFSAERPEGSISTLTIQRTEQRDSAMYRCASSGPTSGYEQYFGPGTRLTVT.

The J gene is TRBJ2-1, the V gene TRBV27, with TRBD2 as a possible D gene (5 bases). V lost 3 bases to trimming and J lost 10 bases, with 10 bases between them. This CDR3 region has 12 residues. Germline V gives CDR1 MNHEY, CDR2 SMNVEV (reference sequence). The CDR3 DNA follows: TGTGCCAGCAGTTTCAGCGGTCTCGAGCAGTTCTTC. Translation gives CASSFSGLEQFF.

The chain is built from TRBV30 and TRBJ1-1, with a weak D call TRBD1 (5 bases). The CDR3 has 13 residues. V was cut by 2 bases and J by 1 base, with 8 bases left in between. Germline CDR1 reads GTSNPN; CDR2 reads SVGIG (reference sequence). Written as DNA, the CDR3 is TGTGCCTGGAGTTCCGGGGGGAACACTGAAGCTTTCTTT. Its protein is CAWSSGGNTEAFF.

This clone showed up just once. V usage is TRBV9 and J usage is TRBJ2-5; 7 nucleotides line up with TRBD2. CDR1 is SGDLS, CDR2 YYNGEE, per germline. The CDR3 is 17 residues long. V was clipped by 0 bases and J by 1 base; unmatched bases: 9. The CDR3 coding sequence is TGTGCCAGCAGCGTAGGAGTAGCGGGCTCATCCCAAGAGACCCAGTACTTC. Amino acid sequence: CASSVGVAGSSQETQYF.

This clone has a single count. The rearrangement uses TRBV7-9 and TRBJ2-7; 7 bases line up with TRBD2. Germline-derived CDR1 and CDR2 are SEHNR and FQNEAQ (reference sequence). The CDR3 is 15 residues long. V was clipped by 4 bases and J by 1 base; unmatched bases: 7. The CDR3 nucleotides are TGTGCCAGCAGCTCACCTGAGCGGGAATCCTACGAGCAGTACTTC. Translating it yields CASSSPERESYEQYF.

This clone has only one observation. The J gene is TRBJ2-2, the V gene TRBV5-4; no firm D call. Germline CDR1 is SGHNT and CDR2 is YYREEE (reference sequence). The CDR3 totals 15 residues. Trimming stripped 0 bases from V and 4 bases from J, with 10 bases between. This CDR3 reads CASSLDWVVTGELFF. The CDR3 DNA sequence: TGTGCCAGCAGCTTGGACTGGGTTGTCACCGGGGAGCTGTTTTTT.

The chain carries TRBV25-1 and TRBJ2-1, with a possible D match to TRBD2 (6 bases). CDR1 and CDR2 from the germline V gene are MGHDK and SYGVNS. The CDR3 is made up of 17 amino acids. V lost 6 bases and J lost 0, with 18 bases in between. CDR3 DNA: TGTGCCAGCAGGTCCCCCCTAGCGACCCTCTCCTACAATGAGCAGTTCTTC. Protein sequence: CASRSPLATLSYNEQFF. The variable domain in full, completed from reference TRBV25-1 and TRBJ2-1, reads EADIYQTPRYLVIGTGKKITLECSQTMGHDKMYWYQQDPGMELHLIHYSYGVNSTEKGDLSSESTVSRIRTEHFPLTLESARPSHTSQYLCASRSPLATLSYNEQFFGPGTRLTVL.

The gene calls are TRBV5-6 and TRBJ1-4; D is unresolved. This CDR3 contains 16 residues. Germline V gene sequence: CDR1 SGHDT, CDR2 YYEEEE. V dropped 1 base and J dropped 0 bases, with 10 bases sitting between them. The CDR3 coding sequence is TGTGCCAGCAGCTTGCTCGGATATGCAACTAATGAAAAACTGTTTTTT. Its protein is CASSLLGYATNEKLFF.

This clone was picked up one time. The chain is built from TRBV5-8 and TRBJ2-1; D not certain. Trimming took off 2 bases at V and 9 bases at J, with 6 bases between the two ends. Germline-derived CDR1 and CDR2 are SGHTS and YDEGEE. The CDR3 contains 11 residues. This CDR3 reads CASSFPAEQFF. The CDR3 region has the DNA TGTGCCAGCAGCTTCCCCGCTGAGCAGTTCTTC.

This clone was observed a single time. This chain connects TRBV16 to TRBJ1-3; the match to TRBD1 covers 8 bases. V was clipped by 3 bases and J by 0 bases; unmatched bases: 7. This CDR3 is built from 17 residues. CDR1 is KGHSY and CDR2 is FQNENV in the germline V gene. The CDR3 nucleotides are TGTGCCAGCAGCCAGCACCGGGACAGGAGCTCTGGAAACACCATATATTTT. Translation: CASSQHRDRSSGNTIYF.

CDR3 DNA sequence: TGTGCCAGCAGGGTGGGGAACACCATATATTTT. Protein product: CASRVGNTIYF. The chain recombines TRBV11-2 with TRBJ1-3; D is unresolved. The length of the CDR3 is 11 residues. The germline V gene has CDR1 SGHAT and CDR2 FQNNGV. V shed 6 bases and J shed 7 bases, with 7 bases lying between them.

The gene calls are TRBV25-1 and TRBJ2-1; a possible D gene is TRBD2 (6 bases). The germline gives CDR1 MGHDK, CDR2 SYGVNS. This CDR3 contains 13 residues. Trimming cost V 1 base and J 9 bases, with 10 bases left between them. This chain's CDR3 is CASSESREAEQFF. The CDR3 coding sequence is TGTGCCAGCAGTGAATCTAGGGAGGCTGAGCAGTTCTTC. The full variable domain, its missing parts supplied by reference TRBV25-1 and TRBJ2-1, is EADIYQTPRYLVIGTGKKITLECSQTMGHDKMYWYQQDPGMELHLIHYSYGVNSTEKGDLSSESTVSRIRTEHFPLTLESARPSHTSQYLCASSESREAEQFFGPGTRLTVL.

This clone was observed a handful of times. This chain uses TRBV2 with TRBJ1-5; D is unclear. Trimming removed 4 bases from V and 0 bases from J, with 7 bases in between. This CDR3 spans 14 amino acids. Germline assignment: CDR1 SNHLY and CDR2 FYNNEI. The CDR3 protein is CASSGRSSNQPQHF. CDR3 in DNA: TGTGCCAGCAGTGGCAGGAGTAGCAATCAGCCCCAGCATTTT. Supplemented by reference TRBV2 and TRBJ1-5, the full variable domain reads EPEVTQTPSHQVTQMGQEVILRCVPISNHLYFYWYRQILGQKVEFLVSFYNNEISEKSEIFDDQFSVERPDGSNFTLKIRSTKLEDSAMYFCASSGRSSNQPQHFGDGTRLSIL.

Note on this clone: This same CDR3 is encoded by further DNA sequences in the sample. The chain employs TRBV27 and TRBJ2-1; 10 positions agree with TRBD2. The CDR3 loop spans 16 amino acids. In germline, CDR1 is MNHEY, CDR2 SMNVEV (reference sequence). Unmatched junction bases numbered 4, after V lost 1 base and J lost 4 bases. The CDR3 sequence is CASSLLSSGSYNEQFF. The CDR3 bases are TGTGCCAGCAGTTTATTATCTAGCGGGAGTTACAATGAGCAGTTCTTC.

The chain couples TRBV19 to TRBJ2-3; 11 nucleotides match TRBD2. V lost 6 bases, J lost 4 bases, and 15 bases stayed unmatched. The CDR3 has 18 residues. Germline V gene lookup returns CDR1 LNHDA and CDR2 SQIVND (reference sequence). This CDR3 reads CASSPEPASGRSADTQYF. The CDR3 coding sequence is TGTGCCAGTAGCCCCGAGCCGGCTAGCGGGAGGTCGGCAGATACGCAGTATTTT. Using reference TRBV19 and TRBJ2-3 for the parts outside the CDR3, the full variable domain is DGGITQSPKYLFRKEGQNVTLSCEQNLNHDAMYWYRQDPGQGLRLIYYSQIVNDFQKGDIAEGYSVSREKKESFPLTVTSAQKNPTAFYLCASSPEPASGRSADTQYFGPGTRLTVL.

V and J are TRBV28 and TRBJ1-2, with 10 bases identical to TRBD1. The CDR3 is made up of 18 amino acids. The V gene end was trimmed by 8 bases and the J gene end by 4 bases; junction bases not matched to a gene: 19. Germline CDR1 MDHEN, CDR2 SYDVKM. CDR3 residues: CASSTTRDRGAGVYGYTF. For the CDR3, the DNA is TGTGCCAGCTCCACGACCCGGGACAGGGGAGCGGGGGTCTATGGCTACACCTTC.

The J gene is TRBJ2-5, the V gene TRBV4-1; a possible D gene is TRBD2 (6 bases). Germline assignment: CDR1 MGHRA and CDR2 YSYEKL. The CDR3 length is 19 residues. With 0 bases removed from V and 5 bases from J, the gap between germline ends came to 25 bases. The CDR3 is CASSQEREMGRWIRETQYF. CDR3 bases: TGCGCCAGCAGCCAAGAAAGGGAGATGGGGAGGTGGATTCGGGAGACCCAGTACTTC.

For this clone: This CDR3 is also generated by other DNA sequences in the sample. The CDR3 DNA reads as TGTGCCTGGAGTGAGGGTAACACTGAAGCTTTCTTT. Its protein product is CAWSEGNTEAFF. V usage is TRBV30 and J usage is TRBJ1-1; the D is unclear. The length of the CDR3 is 12 residues. Deletions cut 1 base from V and 2 bases from J, with 5 bases between. Germline V gives CDR1 GTSNPN, CDR2 SVGIG (reference sequence).